Here is one T cell receptor beta chain with its context. What it recognizes is unknown. CD8+ T cell subsets were each sorted in triplicate, 300,000 to 350,000 cells apiece. The sample originates from a study of CXCR3-negative and CXCR3-positive naive CD8 T cells. Study observations and caveats: Greater hydrophobicity was found in TRB CDR3s of CXCR3-positive naive cells than of CXCR3-negative naive cells. In naive cells, CXCR3-negative and CXCR3-positive subsets had similar TRBV-TRBJ usage; memory cells differed.

The libraries of TRB cDNA were constructed through 5' RACE using UMI labels. With the 5' RACE reads reprocessed, TCRdb shows one record per CDR3 protein and no DNA. The sample table includes tens of thousands of distinct CDR3 sequences. Germline assignment: CDR1 SQVTM and CDR2 ANQGSEA. The CDR3 has 11 residues. The TCR originated in a human donor in good health. Some clones in this sample may be carry-over from other donors' samples. The sequencing input was naive CXCR3- CD8+ T cells from blood. Subset specified: CD45RO-CCR7+CD27+CD95- naive CD8+ T cells lacking CXCR3 (TNR3-). The gene calls are TRBV29-1 and TRBJ2-3; TCRdb's D call, TRBD1, is unchecked because there is no DNA. CDR3: CGGGPTDTQYF.